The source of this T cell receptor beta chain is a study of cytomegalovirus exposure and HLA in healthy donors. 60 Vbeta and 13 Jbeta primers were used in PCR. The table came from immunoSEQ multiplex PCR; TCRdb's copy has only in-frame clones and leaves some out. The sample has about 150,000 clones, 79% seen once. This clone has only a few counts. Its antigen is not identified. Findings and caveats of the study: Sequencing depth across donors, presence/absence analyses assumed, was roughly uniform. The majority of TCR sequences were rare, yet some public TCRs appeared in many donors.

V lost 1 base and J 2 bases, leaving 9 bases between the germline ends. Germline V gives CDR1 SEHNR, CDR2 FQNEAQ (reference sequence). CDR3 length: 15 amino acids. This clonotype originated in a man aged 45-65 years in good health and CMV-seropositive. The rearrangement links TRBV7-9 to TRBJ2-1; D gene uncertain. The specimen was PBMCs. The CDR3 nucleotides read TGTGCCAGCAGCTTAGGGGCAGTTACCTACAATGAGCAGTTCTTC. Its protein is CASSLGAVTYNEQFF. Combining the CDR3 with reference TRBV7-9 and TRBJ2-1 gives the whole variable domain DTGVSQNPRHKITKRGQNVTFRCDPISEHNRLYWYRQTLGQGPEFLTYFQNEAQLEKSRLLSDRFSAERPKGSFSTLEIQRTEQGDSAMYLCASSLGAVTYNEQFFGPGTRLTVL.